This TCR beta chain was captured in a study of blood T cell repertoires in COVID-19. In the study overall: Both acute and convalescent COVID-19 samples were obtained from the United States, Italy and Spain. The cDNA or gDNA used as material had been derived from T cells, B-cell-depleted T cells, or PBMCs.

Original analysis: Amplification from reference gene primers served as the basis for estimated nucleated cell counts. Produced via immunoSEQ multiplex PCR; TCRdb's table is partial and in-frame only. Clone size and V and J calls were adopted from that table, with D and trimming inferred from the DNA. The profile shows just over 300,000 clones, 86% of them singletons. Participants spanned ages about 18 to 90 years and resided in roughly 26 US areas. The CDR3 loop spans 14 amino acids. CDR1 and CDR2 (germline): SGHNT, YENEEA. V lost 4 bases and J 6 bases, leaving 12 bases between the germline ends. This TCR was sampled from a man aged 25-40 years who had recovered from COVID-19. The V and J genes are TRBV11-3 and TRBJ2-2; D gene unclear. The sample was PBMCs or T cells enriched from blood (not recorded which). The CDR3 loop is CASSSSLVSGELFF. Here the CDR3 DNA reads TGTGCCAGCAGCTCATCCCTAGTTTCCGGGGAGCTGTTTTTT.